The T cell receptor beta chain under discussion was sequenced for a study of T-cell reconstitution after alpha-beta-depleted transplantation in children. This clonotype was seen many times. Its antigen remains unidentified. At one end the junction does not follow the germline gene, possibly because of a read error. Notes on the study in general: Newly produced T cells mostly provided counts and TCRbeta diversity after one year, as hyperexpanded clones declined. Some patients' high day-60 TCRbeta diversity was attributed to recipient cells surviving conditioning.

CDR1 is SQVTM and CDR2 is ANQGSEA in the germline V gene. The CDR3 runs 11 residues. A library of TCRbeta sequences, prepared with unique molecular identifiers, was generated. TCRdb reprocessed the PCR reads with MiXCR, giving one entry per CDR3 protein. The data contain just under 250,000 distinct CDR3 sequences, about 23% of them seen just once; the ten biggest clones take up about 2.6%. The sample was PBMCs, taken before TCRalphabeta/CD19-depleted stem cell transplant. The TCR comes from a girl aged 2-10 years with Fanconi anemia, due to receive a stem cell transplant. The chain couples TRBV29-1 to TRBJ1-1; weak D call: TRBD1 (5 bases). CDR3 sequence (DNA): TGCAACGTTGATAGGGGAACTGAAGCTTTCTTT. Its translation is CNVDRGTEAFF. The full variable domain, completed using reference TRBV29-1 and TRBJ1-1, is SAVISQKPSRDICQRGTSLTIQCQVDSQVTMMFWYRQQPGQSLTLIATANQGSEATYESGFVIDKFPISRPNLTFSTLTVSNMSPEDSSIYLCNVDRGTEAFFGQGTRLTVV.